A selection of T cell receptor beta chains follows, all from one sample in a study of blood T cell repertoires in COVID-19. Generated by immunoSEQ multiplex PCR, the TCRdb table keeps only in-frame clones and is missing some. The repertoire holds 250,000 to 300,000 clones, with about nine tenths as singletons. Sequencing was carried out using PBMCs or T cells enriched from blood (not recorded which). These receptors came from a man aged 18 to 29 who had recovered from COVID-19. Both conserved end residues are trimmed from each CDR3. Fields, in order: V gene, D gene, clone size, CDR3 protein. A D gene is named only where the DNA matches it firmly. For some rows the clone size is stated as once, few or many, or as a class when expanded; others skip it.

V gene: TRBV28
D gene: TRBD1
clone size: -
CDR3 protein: ASSPSGTGGRETQY

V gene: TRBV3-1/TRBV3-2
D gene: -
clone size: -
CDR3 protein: ASSQAAGTGNTIY

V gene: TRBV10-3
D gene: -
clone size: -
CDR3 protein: AISRPRGTTNTGELF

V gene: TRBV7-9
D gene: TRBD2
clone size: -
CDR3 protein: ASSPTSGRQAYEQY

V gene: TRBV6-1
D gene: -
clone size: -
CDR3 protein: ASSDPGRGEPQH

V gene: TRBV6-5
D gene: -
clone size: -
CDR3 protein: ASSRAYNQPQH

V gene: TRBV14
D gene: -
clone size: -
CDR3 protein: ASSQTAMRLADTQY

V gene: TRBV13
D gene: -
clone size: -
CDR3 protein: ASSSEGRIQETQY

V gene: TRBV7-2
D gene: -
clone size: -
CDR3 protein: ASSFWTSTDTQY

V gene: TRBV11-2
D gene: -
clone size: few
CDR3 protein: ASTISGTDTQY

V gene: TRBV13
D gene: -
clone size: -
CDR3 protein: ASSPNSGQGFYEQY

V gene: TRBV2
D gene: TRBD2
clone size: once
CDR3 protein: ASSVRGLATDEQF

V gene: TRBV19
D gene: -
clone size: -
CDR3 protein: ASSILGESYNEQF

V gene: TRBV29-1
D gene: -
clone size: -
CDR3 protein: SVREGGELF

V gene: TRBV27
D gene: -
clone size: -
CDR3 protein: ASSLSSSLTDTQY

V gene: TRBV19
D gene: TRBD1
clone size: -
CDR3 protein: ATRDSYNQPQH

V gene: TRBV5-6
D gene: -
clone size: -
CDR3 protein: ASSPDGGYSSYGYT

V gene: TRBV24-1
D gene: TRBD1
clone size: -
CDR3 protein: ATSNPRGPTNYGYT

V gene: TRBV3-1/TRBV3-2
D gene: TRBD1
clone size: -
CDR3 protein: ASSPGQRNSPLH

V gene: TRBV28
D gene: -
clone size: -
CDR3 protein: ASSGGDVSQPQH

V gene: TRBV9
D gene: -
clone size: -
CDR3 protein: ASSPERGYEQY

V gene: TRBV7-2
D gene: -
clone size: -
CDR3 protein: ASSLVGGRGYT

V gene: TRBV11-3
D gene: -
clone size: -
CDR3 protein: ASSPGPKETQY

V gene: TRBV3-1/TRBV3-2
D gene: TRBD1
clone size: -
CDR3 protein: ASTLDRGPGNTIY

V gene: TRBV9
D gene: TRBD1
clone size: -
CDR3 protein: ASSVGTGGYSPLH

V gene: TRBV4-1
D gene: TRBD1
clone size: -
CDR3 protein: ASSQSTGGLRTGELF

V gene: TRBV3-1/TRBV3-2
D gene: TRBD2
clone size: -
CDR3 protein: ASSLTSASYEQY

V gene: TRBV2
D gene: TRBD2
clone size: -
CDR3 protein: ATGLAGGQETQY

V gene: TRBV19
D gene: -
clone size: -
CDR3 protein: ASSILDNNQPQH

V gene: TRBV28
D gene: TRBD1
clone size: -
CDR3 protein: ASSSGQVVGQPQH

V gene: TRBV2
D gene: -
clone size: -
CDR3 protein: ASSDDQPQH

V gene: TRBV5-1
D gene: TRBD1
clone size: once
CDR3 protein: ASSFRDRGLGYT

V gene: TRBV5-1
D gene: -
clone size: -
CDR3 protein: ASSYPGVDEQF

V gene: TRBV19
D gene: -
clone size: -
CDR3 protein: ASSMSGPYGYT

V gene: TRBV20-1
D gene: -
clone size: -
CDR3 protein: SASPPQGSGTHFKSPLH

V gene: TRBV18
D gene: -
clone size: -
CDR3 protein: ASSPEAGNQPQH

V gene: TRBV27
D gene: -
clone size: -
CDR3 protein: ASSPSLGDEQY

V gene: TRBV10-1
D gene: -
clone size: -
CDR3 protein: ASSSRGADGYT

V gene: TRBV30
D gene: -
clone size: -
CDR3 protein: AWALLSGGPYEQY

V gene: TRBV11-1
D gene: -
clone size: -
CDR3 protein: ASSLASSYNEQF

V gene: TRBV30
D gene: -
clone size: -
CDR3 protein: AWKAGQRNYGYT